This T cell receptor beta chain originates from a study of Ad26.COV2.S vaccination and SARS-CoV-2 variants. The germline V gene encodes CDR1 SGHVS and CDR2 FQNEAQ. V lost 5 bases to trimming and J lost 10 bases, with 21 bases between them. The CDR3 totals 15 residues. Libraries were prepared by immunoSEQ multiplex PCR; TCRdb keeps only in-frame clonotypes and omits some of them. The sample carries some 190,000 clones, roughly 89% recorded once. Sequencing was performed on peripheral blood, taken after recovery from COVID-19. The receptor's source is a human donor who had recovered from COVID-19. The rearrangement links TRBV7-8 to TRBJ2-1; D perhaps matches TRBD2 (5 bases). Here the CDR3 DNA reads TGTGCCAGCAGCCCGGGAATCGTGGGGTGGAGGGAGCAGTTCTTC. Protein: CASSPGIVGWREQFF.